These 8 T cell receptor beta chains share one sample of origin, sequenced in a study of identical twins. TCRdb ran MiXCR on the 5' RACE reads and lists one entry per CDR3 protein. The data show around 250,000 distinct CDR3 sequences, with around 6.5% seen just once and roughly 15% held by the top ten. This sample was also put to use in a study of T cells expressing NK-cell markers.

The sample taken for sequencing was CD8+ T cells sorted from blood. The receptor source for this set is a woman under 30 in good health.

There are a few counts of this clonotype. This chain links TRBV11-2 with TRBJ2-3, with D perhaps being TRBD1 or TRBD2 (5 bases each). Trimming pared 0 bases from V and 8 bases from J, leaving 12 bases between. The CDR3 consists of 14 residues. CDR1 and CDR2 (germline): SGHAT, FQNNGV. The CDR3 DNA sequence: TGTGCCAGCAGCTTAGAAGTCGGGACCGGTACGCAGTATTTT. Its translation is CASSLEVGTGTQYF.

This clonotype was observed a few times. The chain has TRBV7-9 and TRBJ2-7; possibly TRBD2 for D (5 bases). This CDR3 contains 13 residues. V shed 6 bases and J shed 2 bases, with 11 bases lying between them. Germline assignment: CDR1 SEHNR and CDR2 FQNEAQ (reference sequence). The CDR3 is CASSSGNPYEQYF. The DNA for the CDR3 is TGTGCCAGCAGTTCGGGGAACCCCTACGAGCAGTACTTC. The full variable domain, with the rest looked up from reference TRBV7-9 and TRBJ2-7, is DTGVSQNPRHKITKRGQNVTFRCDPISEHNRLYWYRQTLGQGPEFLTYFQNEAQLEKSRLLSDRFSAERPKGSFSTLEIQRTEQGDSAMYLCASSSGNPYEQYFGPGTRLTVT.

J is TRBJ2-1 and V is TRBV20-1; 11 nucleotides agree with TRBD2. The germline V gene encodes CDR1 DFQATT and CDR2 SNEGSKA (reference sequence). J lost 9 bases, V lost 5 bases, and 9 bases had no gene match. The CDR3 consists of 14 residues. This CDR3 is CSARPASGRFEQFF. CDR3 nucleotide sequence: TGCAGTGCTCGCCCGGCTAGCGGGAGGTTTGAGCAGTTCTTC.

This clonotype was counted at least ten times. The chain recombines TRBV7-6 with TRBJ1-1; no clear D gene. V lost 2 bases to trimming and J lost 1 base, with 8 bases between them. The V gene's germline CDR1 is SGHVS and CDR2 FNYEAQ. The CDR3 has 14 amino acids. CDR3 protein: CASSLSGSNTEAFF. CDR3 in DNA: TGTGCCAGCAGCTTATCAGGATCGAACACTGAAGCTTTCTTT.

This clonotype has only a few counts. The chain carries TRBV7-2 and TRBJ2-1; 9 bases are a match to TRBD2. Germline lookup yields CDR1 SGHTA and CDR2 FQGNSA. The CDR3 runs 15 residues. Trimming at V came to 4 bases and at J to 5 bases, leaving 6 bases not matched to a gene. CDR3 region: CASSSLAGANNEQFF. The CDR3 DNA sequence: TGTGCCAGCAGCTCGTTAGCGGGGGCCAACAATGAGCAGTTCTTC. The full variable domain, its missing parts supplied by reference TRBV7-2 and TRBJ2-1, is GAGVSQSPSNKVTEKGKDVELRCDPISGHTALYWYRQSLGQGLEFLIYFQGNSAPDKSGLPSDRFSAERTGGSVSTLTIQRTQQEDSAVYLCASSSLAGANNEQFFGPGTRLTVL.

This clonotype was found many times. The CDR3 region has the DNA TGCGCCAGCAGCCAAGATATCTTTAGCGAAAACACTGAAGCTTTCTTT. Its protein is CASSQDIFSENTEAFF. The V and J genes are TRBV4-3 and TRBJ1-1; no clear D gene. The CDR3 has 16 amino acids. Germline V gives CDR1 LGHNA, CDR2 YSLEER. V lost 0 bases, J lost 2 bases, and 13 bases lay in between.

This clonotype showed up many times. The V and J genes are TRBV6-1 and TRBJ2-7; the match to TRBD1 covers 9 bases. In germline, CDR1 is MNHNS, CDR2 SASEGT. V shed 3 bases and J 3 bases; nucleotides not matched to a gene: 6. The CDR3 is 15 residues long. DNA for the CDR3: TGTGCCAGCAGTGAGTTCCGGGACAGGGACTACGAGCAGTACTTC. Protein product: CASSEFRDRDYEQYF.

This clonotype was seen ten or more times. The gene calls are TRBV9 and TRBJ2-7; D is unclear. Germline V gene sequence: CDR1 SGDLS, CDR2 YYNGEE. The CDR3 runs to 12 residues. Trimming took off 2 bases at V and 1 base at J, with 4 bases between the two ends. CDR3 protein: CASSVNSYEQYF. The CDR3 DNA is TGTGCCAGCAGCGTCAATTCCTACGAGCAGTACTTC. The whole variable domain, filled in from reference TRBV9 and TRBJ2-7, reads DSGVTQTPKHLITATGQRVTLRCSPRSGDLSVYWYQQSLDQGLQFLIQYYNGEERAKGNILERFSAQQFPDLHSELNLSSLELGDSALYFCASSVNSYEQYFGPGTRLTVT.